Below, one T cell receptor beta chain is given with its context. The antigen is undetermined. A universal primer site was incorporated via template switching, and the cDNA contained unique molecular identifiers. Via MiXCR, TCRdb re-called the 5' RACE reads, giving one row per CDR3 protein. Of hundreds of thousands of distinct CDR3 sequences in the sample, roughly 7.2% are singletons; the top ten hold 1.6%. CDR3 length: 15 residues. Germline lookup yields CDR1 MNHEY and CDR2 SMNVEV (reference sequence). V gave up 5 bases and J gave up 0 bases; unmatched junction bases: 5. This record comes from a study of identical twins. Findings and limits, study-wide: The study found that models underestimated out-of-frame TCR alpha sharing in monozygotic twins.

The data were also submitted as part of a second study, on yellow fever vaccine responses in identical twins.

Sequenced material: PBMCs. The chain has TRBV27 and TRBJ2-7; 9 bases map to TRBD1. The origin of this receptor is a woman aged 18 to 35 in good health. The CDR3 loop reads CASSPMTGGSYEQYF. The DNA for the CDR3 is TGTGCCAGCAGTCCGATGACAGGGGGCTCCTACGAGCAGTACTTC.